This is a list of T cell receptor beta chains from one sample in a study of Tregs in tolerant kidney transplant recipients. Measured with immunoSEQ multiplex PCR; TCRdb has only the in-frame clones, and not every one. This table holds about 21,000 clones, 81% found once. This specimen was CD8+ T cells from blood (PBMCs), taken 6 months after the transplant. Receptor source: a human patient who received a combined kidney and bone marrow transplant. Some T cells may arise from the graft donor. Both conserved end residues are part of each CDR3. A D gene is named only where the DNA matches it firmly. Clone size, where shown, is once, few, many, or a class for clones that have expanded.

v_call,clone_size,j_call,d_call,cdr3_aa,cdr3_nt
TRBV5-4,-,TRBJ1-2,-,CATREAGQGLSYGYTF,TGTGCCACCCGAGAGGCAGGGCAGGGCTTAAGCTATGGCTACACCTTC
TRBV25-1,-,TRBJ1-1,TRBD1,CASRGTAMNTEAFF,TGTGCCAGCAGGGGGACAGCAATGAACACTGAAGCTTTCTTT
TRBV27,-,TRBJ2-1,-,CASSFTAGFFYNEQFF,TGTGCCAGCAGTTTCACGGCGGGATTTTTCTACAATGAGCAGTTCTTC
TRBV19,-,TRBJ2-7,TRBD1,CASSISQGYEQYF,TGTGCCAGTAGTATTTCACAGGGGTACGAGCAGTACTTC
TRBV7-2,-,TRBJ1-2,TRBD1,CASRKYRGLSNYGYTF,TGTGCCAGCAGAAAATACAGGGGGCTTTCGAACTATGGCTACACCTTC
TRBV27,-,TRBJ1-2,-,CASYPVGVANYGYTF,TGTGCCAGTTACCCTGTAGGGGTCGCTAACTATGGCTACACCTTC
TRBV7-2,-,TRBJ1-5,-,CASSLARTAYSNQPQHF,TGTGCCAGCAGCTTAGCACGGACAGCTTATAGCAATCAGCCCCAGCATTTT
TRBV5-6,-,TRBJ2-5,-,CASSLGSRTNQETQYF,TGTGCCAGCAGCTTGGGCTCCCGGACAAACCAAGAGACCCAGTACTTC
TRBV9,few,TRBJ1-2,-,CASSLDNQAPHGYTF,TGTGCCAGCAGCTTAGATAATCAGGCCCCACATGGCTACACCTTC
TRBV9,-,TRBJ1-4,-,CASSVDGNNEKLFF,TGTGCCAGCAGCGTAGACGGGAATAATGAAAAACTGTTTTTT
TRBV7-8,-,TRBJ2-3,TRBD2,CASRLGYSGGYYTDTQYF,TGTGCCAGCAGATTGGGATATAGCGGGGGGTACTACACAGATACGCAGTATTTT
TRBV7-9,few,TRBJ1-2,-,CASSLDQGRNYGYTF,TGTGCCAGCAGCTTAGACCAGGGGCGGAACTATGGCTACACCTTC
TRBV10-3,-,TRBJ2-1,TRBD1,CAISEEWTGGHNEQFF,TGTGCCATCAGTGAGGAATGGACAGGCGGTCACAATGAGCAGTTCTTC
TRBV21-1,few,TRBJ1-5,-,CASSGILATWHHQPQHF,TGTGCCAGCAGTGGGATCCTAGCTACTTGGCATCATCAGCCCCAGCATTTT
TRBV7-6,-,TRBJ2-3,-,CASSLGGGRTDTQYF,TGTGCCAGCAGCTTAGGTGGGGGCCGCACAGATACGCAGTATTTT
TRBV28,once,TRBJ1-6,TRBD1,CATETGDNSPLHF,TGTGCCACCGAGACAGGGGATAATTCCCCCCTCCACTTT
TRBV29-1,once,TRBJ1-2,TRBD1,CSVQGQESSGYTF,TGCAGCGTTCAGGGACAGGAATCTTCTGGCTACACCTTC
TRBV27,-,TRBJ2-7,-,CASSLQGKEYEQYF,TGTGCCAGCAGTCTCCAGGGGAAGGAGTACGAGCAGTACTTC
TRBV13,-,TRBJ2-7,TRBD1,CASSPARQGAGYEQYF,TGTGCCAGCAGCCCCGCTCGACAGGGGGCGGGCTACGAGCAGTACTTC
TRBV7-3,-,TRBJ2-1,-,CASSLGGAHNEQFF,TGTGCCAGCAGCTTGGGGGGGGCACACAATGAGCAGTTCTTC
TRBV18,-,TRBJ2-5,-,CASSPPYNSKVQETQYF,TGTGCCAGCTCACCACCGTATAACAGTAAAGTCCAAGAGACCCAGTACTTC
TRBV7-9,-,TRBJ2-3,-,CASSPGIGGADTQYF,TGTGCCAGCAGCCCCGGGATCGGAGGTGCAGATACGCAGTATTTT
TRBV29-1,-,TRBJ1-2,TRBD1,CSVEESPVTGGVSLNYGYTF,TGCAGCGTTGAAGAATCACCCGTGACAGGGGGGGTTAGTCTTAACTATGGCTACACCTTC
TRBV18,-,TRBJ2-1,TRBD2,CASSPSGRSYNEQFF,TGTGCCAGCTCACCTAGCGGGCGCTCCTACAATGAGCAGTTCTTC
TRBV15,-,TRBJ1-1,-,CATSVRDGNTEAFF,TGTGCCACCAGCGTTCGGGATGGGAACACTGAAGCTTTCTTT
TRBV13,-,TRBJ2-7,TRBD2,CASSLSRGVGEQYF,TGTGCCAGCAGCTTAAGTCGGGGGGTTGGCGAGCAGTACTTC
TRBV4-3,-,TRBJ1-1,-,CASSQDRSGNTEAFF,TGCGCCAGCAGCCAAGATAGGTCGGGTAACACTGAAGCTTTCTTT
TRBV5-8,-,TRBJ1-1,TRBD1,CASSELTGWNTEAFF,TGTGCCAGCAGCGAACTGACAGGGTGGAACACTGAAGCTTTCTTT
TRBV21-1,-,TRBJ2-1,-,CASSGNRDWVF,TGTGCCAGCAGCGGAAACAGGGATTGGGTCTTC
TRBV21-1,-,TRBJ2-5,-,CASSAAHLLAGGNAGETQYF,TGTGCCAGCAGCGCTGCTCACCTCCTAGCGGGGGGGAACGCGGGGGAGACCCAGTACTTC
TRBV11-3,few,TRBJ2-7,-,CASSLYNEQYF,TGTGCCAGCAGCTTGTATAACGAGCAGTACTTC
TRBV13,-,TRBJ1-5,-,CASHGGVGVQHF,TGTGCCAGCCATGGTGGGGTCGGGGTCCAGCATTTT
TRBV7-3,-,TRBJ2-3,-,CASSQVGGPTDTQYF,TGTGCCAGCAGCCAAGTGGGGGGACCCACAGATACGCAGTATTTT
TRBV14,medium-sized,TRBJ2-7,-,CASSQVGPDEQYF,TGTGCCAGCAGCCAAGTGGGCCCGGACGAGCAGTACTTC
TRBV7-9,-,TRBJ2-7,-,CASSLAFLGEQYF,TGTGCCAGCAGCTTAGCGTTCCTCGGGGAGCAGTACTTC
TRBV6-1,-,TRBJ2-7,-,CASSEAGGEAYEQYF,TGTGCCAGCAGTGAAGCGGGGGGAGAGGCCTACGAGCAGTACTTC
TRBV4-3,-,TRBJ2-7,-,CASSFTDQRVYEQYF,TGCGCCAGCAGCTTTACAGATCAGCGGGTCTACGAGCAGTACTTC
TRBV4-3,-,TRBJ2-7,TRBD1,CASSSGQGPSYEQYF,TGCGCCAGCAGCTCAGGACAGGGTCCCTCCTACGAGCAGTACTTC
TRBV4-3,few,TRBJ2-4,TRBD2,CASSQAPGTSGTIQYF,TGCGCCAGCAGCCAAGCCCCAGGGACTAGCGGGACCATTCAGTACTTC
TRBV2,-,TRBJ1-2,-,CASLLYGYTF,TGTGCCAGCTTACTTTATGGCTACACCTTC
TRBV28,-,TRBJ1-2,-,CAARGAYGYTF,TGTGCCGCCCGGGGGGCCTATGGCTACACCTTC
TRBV18,-,TRBJ2-3,TRBD2,CASSMTSGGAGVTDTQYF,TGTGCCAGCTCGATGACTAGCGGGGGGGCTGGAGTGACAGATACGCAGTATTTT
TRBV28,-,TRBJ2-7,-,CASNSGGGYEQYF,TGTGCCAGCAACTCTGGGGGCGGCTACGAGCAGTACTTC
TRBV7-2,medium-sized,TRBJ2-3,-,CASSLVGLYTDTQYF,TGTGCCAGCAGCTTAGTAGGACTATACACAGATACGCAGTATTTT
TRBV30,-,TRBJ2-4,-,CAWTDSKNIQYF,TGTGCCTGGACCGACTCCAAAAACATTCAGTACTTC
TRBV9,-,TRBJ1-4,TRBD1,CASSRLTGRQEKLFF,TGTGCCAGCAGCAGACTGACAGGGCGTCAAGAAAAACTGTTTTTT
TRBV7-9,-,TRBJ2-7,-,CASRSSYLDEQYF,TGTGCCAGCAGAAGTAGTTACTTAGACGAGCAGTACTTC
TRBV4-3,-,TRBJ1-5,TRBD1,CASSPDRGFNQPQHF,TGCGCCAGCAGCCCGGACAGGGGGTTCAATCAGCCCCAGCATTTT
TRBV10-2,-,TRBJ2-5,TRBD2,CASSDTPTAGAGETQYF,TGCGCCAGCAGTGACACCCCAACGGCGGGAGCTGGGGAGACCCAGTACTTC
TRBV21-1,-,TRBJ2-1,-,CASSKLVREVTTYNEQFF,TGTGCCAGCAGCAAGCTGGTCCGGGAGGTTACGACCTACAATGAGCAGTTCTTC
TRBV2,once,TRBJ1-1,TRBD1,CASSEGWDSRNTEAFF,TGTGCCAGCAGTGAGGGGTGGGACAGTCGGAACACTGAAGCTTTCTTT
TRBV19,-,TRBJ2-1,-,CASSIAAGQQSYNEQFF,TGTGCCAGTAGTATAGCCGCCGGACAACAATCCTACAATGAGCAGTTCTTC